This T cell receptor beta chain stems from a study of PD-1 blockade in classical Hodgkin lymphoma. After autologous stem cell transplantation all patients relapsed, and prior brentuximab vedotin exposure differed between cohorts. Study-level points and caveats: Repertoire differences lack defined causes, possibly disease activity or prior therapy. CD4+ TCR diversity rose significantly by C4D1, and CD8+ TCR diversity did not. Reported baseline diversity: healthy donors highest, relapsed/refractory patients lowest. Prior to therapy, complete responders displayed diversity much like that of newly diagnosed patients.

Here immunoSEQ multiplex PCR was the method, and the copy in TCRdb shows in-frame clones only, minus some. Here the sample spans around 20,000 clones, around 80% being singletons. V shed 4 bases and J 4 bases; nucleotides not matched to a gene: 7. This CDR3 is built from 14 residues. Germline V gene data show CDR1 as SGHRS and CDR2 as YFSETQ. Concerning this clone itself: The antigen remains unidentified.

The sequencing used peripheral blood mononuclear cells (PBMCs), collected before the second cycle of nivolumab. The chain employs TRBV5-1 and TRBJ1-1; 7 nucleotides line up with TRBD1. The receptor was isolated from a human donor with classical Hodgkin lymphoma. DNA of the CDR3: TGCGCCAGCAGCCTCCAGGGGGAGGTCACTGAAGCTTTCTTT. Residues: CASSLQGEVTEAFF.